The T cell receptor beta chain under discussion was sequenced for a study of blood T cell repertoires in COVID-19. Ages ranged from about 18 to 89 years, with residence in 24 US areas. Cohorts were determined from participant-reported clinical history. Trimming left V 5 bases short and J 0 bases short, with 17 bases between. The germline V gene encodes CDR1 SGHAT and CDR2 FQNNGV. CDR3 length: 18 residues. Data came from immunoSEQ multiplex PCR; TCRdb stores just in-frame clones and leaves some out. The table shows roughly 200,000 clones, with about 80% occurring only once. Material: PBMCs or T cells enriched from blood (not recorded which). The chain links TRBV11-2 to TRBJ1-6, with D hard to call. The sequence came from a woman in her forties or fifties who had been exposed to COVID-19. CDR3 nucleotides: TGTGCCAGCAGCCCCTACAGCGGAGTCCACTCCTATAATTCACCCCTCCACTTT. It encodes CASSPYSGVHSYNSPLHF.